The 4 T cell receptor beta chains presented below share a single source sample, sequenced in a study of patients and donors after allogeneic stem cell transplantation. TCRdb used MiXCR to reprocess the RT-PCR reads, holding one entry per CDR3 protein. The table lists roughly 200,000 distinct CDR3 sequences, roughly 38% of them singletons. The sample taken for sequencing was blood, either unsorted or a sorted T cell fraction (not recorded which). The receptors were sampled from a human donor who was either an allogeneic HSCT recipient or a stem cell or donor lymphocyte infusion donor (not recorded which). It is not recorded whose cells these are; they may come from a transplant donor.

This clonotype occurred a few times. This chain uses TRBV20-1 with TRBJ2-1; TRBD2 agrees at 10 bases. CDR1 and CDR2 (germline): DFQATT, SNEGSKA (reference sequence). Trimming at V came to 1 base and at J to 2 bases, leaving 5 bases not matched to a gene. The CDR3 runs 16 residues. Here the CDR3 reads CSARGQLAGPYNEQFF. The CDR3 DNA reads as TGCAGTGCTAGAGGACAACTAGCGGGGCCCTACAATGAGCAGTTCTTC.

CDR3 coding DNA: TGTGCCAGCAGTGCATTCGGCCTAGCGGGGGCTAATGAGCAGTTCTTC. This encodes CASSAFGLAGANEQFF. This sequence joins TRBV2 and TRBJ2-1, with 10 positions matching TRBD2. Losses at the gene ends were 4 bases for V and 7 bases for J; bases not matched to a gene: 10. Germline values: CDR1 SNHLY, CDR2 FYNNEI. The CDR3 runs to 16 residues.

In this sample, this clonotype turned up a few times. The genes are TRBV28 and TRBJ1-4, with 8 bases identical to TRBD1. Germline V gene sequence: CDR1 MDHEN, CDR2 SYDVKM. CDR3 length equals 13 residues. The J segment lost 6 bases and the V segment lost 7 bases, leaving 4 bases of the junction unmatched. CDR3 bases: TGTGCCAGCAAGGCAGGGGGCCATGAAAAACTGTTTTTT. Protein sequence: CASKAGGHEKLFF.

This clonotype was recorded a few times. The chain joins TRBV12-3 or TRBV12-4 to TRBJ1-2, with D hard to call. Trimming shortened V by 6 bases and J by 7 bases, and 12 bases separated the two germline ends. The CDR3 covers 12 residues. The CDR3 region has the DNA TGTGCCAGCAGAGGGTTGAATGTTGGCTACACCTTC. It yields the protein CASRGLNVGYTF.